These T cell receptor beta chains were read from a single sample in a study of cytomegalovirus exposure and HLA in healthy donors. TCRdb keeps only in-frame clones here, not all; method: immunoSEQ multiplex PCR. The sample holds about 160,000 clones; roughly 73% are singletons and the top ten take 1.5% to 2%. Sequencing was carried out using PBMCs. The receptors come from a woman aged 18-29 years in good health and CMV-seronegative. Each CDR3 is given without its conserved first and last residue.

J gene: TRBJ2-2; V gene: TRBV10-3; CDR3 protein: ATFGTSGTNTGELF
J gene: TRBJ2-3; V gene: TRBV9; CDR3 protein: ASSSLGGSEGTDTQY
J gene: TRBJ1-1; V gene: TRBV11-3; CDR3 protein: ASSFQGVVNTEAF
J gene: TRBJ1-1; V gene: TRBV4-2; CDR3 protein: ASSQEVGQLNTEAF
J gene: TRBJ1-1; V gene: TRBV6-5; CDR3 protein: ATVSAGGTNTEAF
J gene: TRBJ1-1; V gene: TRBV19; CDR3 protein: ASSRRGTEAF
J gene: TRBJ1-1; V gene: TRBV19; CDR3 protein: ASSMGRDRLTEAF
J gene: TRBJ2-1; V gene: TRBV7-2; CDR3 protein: ASRSPGSSYNEQF
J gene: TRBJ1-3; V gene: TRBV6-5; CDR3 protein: ASSAGNSGNTIY
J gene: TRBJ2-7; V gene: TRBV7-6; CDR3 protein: ASSPWTGREQY
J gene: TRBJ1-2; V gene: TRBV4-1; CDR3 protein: ASSSVRGAGYT
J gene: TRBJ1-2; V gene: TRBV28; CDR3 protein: ASSFLNYGYT
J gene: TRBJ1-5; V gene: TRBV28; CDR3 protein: ASSAPGQGNQPQH
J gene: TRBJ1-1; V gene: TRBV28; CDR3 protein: ASSEQGRVNTEAF
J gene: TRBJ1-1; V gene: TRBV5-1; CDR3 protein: ASSLRDRHTKAF
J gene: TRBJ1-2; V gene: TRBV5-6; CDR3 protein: ASSLIRAGTGHDNYGYT
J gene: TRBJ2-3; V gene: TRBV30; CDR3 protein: AWSLLAGAGDTQY
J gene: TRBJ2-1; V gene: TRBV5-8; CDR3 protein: ASSLVTAVGWEQF
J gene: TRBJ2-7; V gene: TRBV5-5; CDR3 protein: ASSTSGGREQY
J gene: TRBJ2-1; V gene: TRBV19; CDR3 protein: ASSLTGDYNEQF
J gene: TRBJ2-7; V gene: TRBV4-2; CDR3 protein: ASSPSPGRSGSYEQY
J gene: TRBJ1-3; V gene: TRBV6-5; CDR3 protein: ASSLGGYSGNTIY
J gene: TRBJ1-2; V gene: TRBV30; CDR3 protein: AWSHSGGWGYT
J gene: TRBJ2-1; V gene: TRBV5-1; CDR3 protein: ASSYTGTSGYNEQF
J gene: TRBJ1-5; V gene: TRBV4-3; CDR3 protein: ASSQDRGSNQPQH
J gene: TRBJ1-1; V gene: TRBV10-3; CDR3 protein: AISPSGRVANTEAF